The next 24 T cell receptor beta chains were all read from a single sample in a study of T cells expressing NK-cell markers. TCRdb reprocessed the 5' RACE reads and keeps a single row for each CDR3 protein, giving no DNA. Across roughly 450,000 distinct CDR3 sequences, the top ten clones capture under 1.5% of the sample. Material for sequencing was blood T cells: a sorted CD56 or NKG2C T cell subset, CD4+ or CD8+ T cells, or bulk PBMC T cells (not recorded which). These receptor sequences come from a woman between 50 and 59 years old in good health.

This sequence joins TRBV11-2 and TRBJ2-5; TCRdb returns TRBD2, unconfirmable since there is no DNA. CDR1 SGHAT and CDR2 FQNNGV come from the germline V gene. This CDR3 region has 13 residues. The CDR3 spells CASSSVAAETQYF.

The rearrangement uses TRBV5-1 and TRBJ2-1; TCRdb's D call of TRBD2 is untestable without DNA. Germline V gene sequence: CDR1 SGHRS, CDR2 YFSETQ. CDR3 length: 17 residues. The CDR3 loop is CASSSDVAGGPRSEQFF.

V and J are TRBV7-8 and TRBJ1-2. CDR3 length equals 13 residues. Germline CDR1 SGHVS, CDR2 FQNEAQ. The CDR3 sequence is CASSSRSIWGYTF.

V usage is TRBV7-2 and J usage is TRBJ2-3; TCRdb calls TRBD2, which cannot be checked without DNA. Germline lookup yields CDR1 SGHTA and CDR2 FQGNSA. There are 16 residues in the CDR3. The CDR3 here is CASSPGSGGRMYTQYF.

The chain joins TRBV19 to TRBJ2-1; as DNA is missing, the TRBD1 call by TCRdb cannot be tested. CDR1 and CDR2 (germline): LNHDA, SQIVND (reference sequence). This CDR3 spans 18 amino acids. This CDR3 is CASTQGAARWGSYNEQFF.

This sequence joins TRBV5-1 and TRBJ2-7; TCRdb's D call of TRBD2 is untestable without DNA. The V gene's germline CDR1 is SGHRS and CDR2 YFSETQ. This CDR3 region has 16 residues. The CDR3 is CASSLVGGAPRREQYF.

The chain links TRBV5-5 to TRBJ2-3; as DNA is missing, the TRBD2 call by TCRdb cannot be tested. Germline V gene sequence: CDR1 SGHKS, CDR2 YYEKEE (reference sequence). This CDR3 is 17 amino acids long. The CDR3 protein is CASSFSPGTSGTDTQYF.

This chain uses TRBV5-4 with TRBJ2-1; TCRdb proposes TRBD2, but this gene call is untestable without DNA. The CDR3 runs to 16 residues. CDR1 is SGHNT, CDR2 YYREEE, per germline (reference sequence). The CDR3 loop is CASSSSGRLSYNEQFF.

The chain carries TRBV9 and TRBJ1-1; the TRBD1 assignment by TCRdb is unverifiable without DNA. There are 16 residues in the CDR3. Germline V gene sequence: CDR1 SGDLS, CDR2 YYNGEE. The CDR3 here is CASSVGWDNMNTEAFF.

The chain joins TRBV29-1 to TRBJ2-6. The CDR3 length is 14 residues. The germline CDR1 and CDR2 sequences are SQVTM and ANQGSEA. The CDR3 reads CSVISTSGANVLTF.

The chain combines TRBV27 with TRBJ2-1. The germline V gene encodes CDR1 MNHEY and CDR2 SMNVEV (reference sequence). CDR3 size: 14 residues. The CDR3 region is CASSLSIIVGEQFF.

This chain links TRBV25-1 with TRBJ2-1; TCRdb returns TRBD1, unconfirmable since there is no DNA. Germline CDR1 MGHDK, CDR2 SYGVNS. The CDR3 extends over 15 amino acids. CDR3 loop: CASRGQIGYFNEQFF.

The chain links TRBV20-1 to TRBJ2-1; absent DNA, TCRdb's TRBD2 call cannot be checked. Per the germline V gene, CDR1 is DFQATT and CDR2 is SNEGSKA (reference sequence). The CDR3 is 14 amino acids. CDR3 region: CSAASGRRGNEQFF.

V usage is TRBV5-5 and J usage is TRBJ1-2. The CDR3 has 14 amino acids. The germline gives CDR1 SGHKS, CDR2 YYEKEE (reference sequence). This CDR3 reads CASSDGPTNYGYTF. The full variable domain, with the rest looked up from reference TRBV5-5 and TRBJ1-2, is DAGVTQSPTHLIKTRGQQVTLRCSPISGHKSVSWYQQVLGQGPQFIFQYYEKEERGRGNFPDRFSARQFPNYSSELNVNALLLGDSALYLCASSDGPTNYGYTFGSGTRLTVV.

The CDR3: CASSQDPDKPGFF. J is TRBJ2-1 and V is TRBV4-1. The CDR3 loop spans 13 amino acids. CDR1 is MGHRA and CDR2 is YSYEKL in the germline V gene.

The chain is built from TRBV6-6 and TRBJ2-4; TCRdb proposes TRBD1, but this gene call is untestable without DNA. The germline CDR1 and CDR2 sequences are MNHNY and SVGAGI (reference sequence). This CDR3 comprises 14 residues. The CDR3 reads CASNRAGAKNIQYF.

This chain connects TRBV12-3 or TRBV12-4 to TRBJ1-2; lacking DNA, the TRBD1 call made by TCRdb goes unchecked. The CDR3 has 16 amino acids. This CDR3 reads CASSFAQGFLNYGYTF.

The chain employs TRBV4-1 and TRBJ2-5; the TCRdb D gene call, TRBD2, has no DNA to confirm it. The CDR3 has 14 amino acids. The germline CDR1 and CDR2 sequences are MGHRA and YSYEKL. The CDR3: CASSQPLGRETQYF.

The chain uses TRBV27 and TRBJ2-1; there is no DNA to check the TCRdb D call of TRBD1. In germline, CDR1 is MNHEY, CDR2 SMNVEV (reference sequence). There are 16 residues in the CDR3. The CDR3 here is CASSLRGGGAYNEQFF.

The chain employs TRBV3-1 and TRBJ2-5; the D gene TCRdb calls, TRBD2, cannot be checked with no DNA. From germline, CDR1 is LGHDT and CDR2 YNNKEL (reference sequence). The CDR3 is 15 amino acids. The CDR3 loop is CASSQGISGLETQYF.

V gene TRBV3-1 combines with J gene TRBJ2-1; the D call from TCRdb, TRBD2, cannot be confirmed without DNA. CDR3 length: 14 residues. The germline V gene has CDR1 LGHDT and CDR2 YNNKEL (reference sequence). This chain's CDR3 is CASSQTSGKTEQFF.

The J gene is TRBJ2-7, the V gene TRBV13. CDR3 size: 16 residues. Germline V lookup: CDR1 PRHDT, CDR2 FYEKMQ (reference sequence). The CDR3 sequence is CASSLSASRSSYEQYF.

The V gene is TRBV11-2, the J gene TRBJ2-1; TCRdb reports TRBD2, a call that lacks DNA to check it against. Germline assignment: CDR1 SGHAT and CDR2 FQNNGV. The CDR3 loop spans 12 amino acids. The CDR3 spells CASSSWALAEFF. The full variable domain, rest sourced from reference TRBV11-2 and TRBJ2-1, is EAGVAQSPRYKIIEKRQSVAFWCNPISGHATLYWYQQILGQGPKLLIQFQNNGVVDDSQLPKDRFSAERLKGVDSTLKIQPAKLEDSAVYLCASSSWALAEFFGPGTRLTVL.

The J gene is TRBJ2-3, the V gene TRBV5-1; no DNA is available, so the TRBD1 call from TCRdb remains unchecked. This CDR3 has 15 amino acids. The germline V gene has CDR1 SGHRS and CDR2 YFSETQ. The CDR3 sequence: CASSSHRVGTDTQYF.